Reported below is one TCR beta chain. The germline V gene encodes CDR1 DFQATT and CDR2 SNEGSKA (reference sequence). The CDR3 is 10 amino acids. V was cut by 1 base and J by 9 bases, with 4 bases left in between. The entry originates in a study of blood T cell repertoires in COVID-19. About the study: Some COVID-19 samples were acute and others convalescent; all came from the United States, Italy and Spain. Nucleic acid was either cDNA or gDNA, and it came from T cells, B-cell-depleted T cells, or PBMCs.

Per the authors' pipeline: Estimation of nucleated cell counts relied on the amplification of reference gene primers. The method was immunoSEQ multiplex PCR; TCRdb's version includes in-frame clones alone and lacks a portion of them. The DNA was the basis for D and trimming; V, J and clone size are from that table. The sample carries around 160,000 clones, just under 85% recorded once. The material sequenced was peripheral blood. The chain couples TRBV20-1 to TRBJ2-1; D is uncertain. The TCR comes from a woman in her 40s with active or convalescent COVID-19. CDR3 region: CSARASEQFF. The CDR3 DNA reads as TGCAGTGCTAGAGCGAGTGAGCAGTTCTTC.